The clone carrying this T cell receptor beta chain showed up just once. The data are from a study of technical replicates of blood from several donors. Profiling relied on immunoSEQ multiplex PCR, and the TCRdb table lists in-frame clones only, not all of them. The sample has tens of thousands of clones; approximately 91% are singletons. The sequenced material came from T cells isolated from PBMCs. This TCR came from a human donor in good health. Some clones in this sample may be carry-over from other donors' samples.

DNA of the CDR3: TGTGCCAGCAGCGTCGGGACAGGGGGTGAAAAACTGTTTTTT. Protein sequence: CASSVGTGGEKLFF. The chain has TRBV5-5 and TRBJ1-4, with 11 bases aligning to TRBD1. Germline CDR1 and CDR2: SGHKS and YYEKEE (reference sequence). Losses at the gene ends were 4 bases for V and 7 bases for J; bases not matched to a gene: 3. This CDR3 is built from 14 residues.